The TCR beta chain described here comes from a study of blood T cell repertoires in COVID-19. Across the study: Whether acute or convalescent, the COVID-19 samples came from the United States, Italy and Spain. In each case, the material was cDNA or gDNA derived from T cells, B-cell-depleted T cells, or PBMCs.

Clones were read by immunoSEQ multiplex PCR, and TCRdb kept only the in-frame ones, dropping some. The table has about 170,000 clones, around 80% seen once. This CDR3 has 14 residues. V lost 2 bases, J lost 7 bases, and 0 bases stayed unmatched. Per germline, CDR1 MNHEY and CDR2 SMNVEV (reference sequence). Sample: peripheral blood. V gene TRBV27 combines with J gene TRBJ1-4, with 11 bases aligning to TRBD1. This TCR was recovered from a woman at least 80 years old with acute or convalescent COVID-19. For the CDR3, the DNA is TGTGCCAGCAGTTTAGGGACAGGGGGTGAAAAACTGTTTTTT. It codes for CASSLGTGGEKLFF.